This TCR beta chain was obtained from a study of blood T cell repertoires in COVID-19. Authors' methods: Amplification with reference gene primers provided the estimates of nucleated cell counts. The protocol was immunoSEQ multiplex PCR, while the TCRdb copy is restricted to in-frame clones and leaves out a portion. The V and J calls and the clone size are those of that table, but D and trimming were determined from the DNA. The data hold 100,000 to 150,000 clones, with about 88% observed a single time. The CDR3 covers 16 residues. V lost 1 base and J 4 bases, leaving 16 bases between the germline ends. The V gene's germline CDR1 is LGHNA and CDR2 YSLEER.

Sequenced input: peripheral blood. The V gene is TRBV4-3, the J gene TRBJ2-5; D is ambiguous. This receptor was taken from a woman of 80 years or more with acute or convalescent COVID-19. The DNA of the CDR3 is TGCGCCAGCAGCCAAGGTAGCTTGCCCACGGGAGAGACCCAGTACTTC. It specifies CASSQGSLPTGETQYF.